These T cell receptor beta chains were read from a single sample in a study of CD8+CD57+ T cells in acquired aplastic anemia. One entry per CDR3 protein results from TCRdb running MiXCR on the reads. The profile shows approximately 200,000 distinct CDR3 sequences, about half of them singletons. Sequenced material: sorted CD4+, CD8+, or CD8+CD57+ T cells (not recorded which) from PBMCs. Receptor source: a human donor with aplastic anemia. CDR3s include the opening cysteine and the closing phenylalanine or tryptophan. The D gene is left open where the match is weak. Only some rows state a clone size, as once, few, many or a class for expanded clones.

clone_size d_call j_call v_call cdr3_aa cdr3_nt
- - TRBJ2-2 TRBV24-1 CATCSLAGELFF TGTGCCACCTGCAGCCTGGCCGGGGAGCTGTTTTTT
- - TRBJ2-7 TRBV24-1 CATSDEAGGEQYF TGTGCCACCAGTGATGAAGCTGGGGGCGAGCAGTACTTC
- - TRBJ2-7 TRBV19 CASSAYSGPSYEQYF TGTGCCAGTAGTGCGTACAGTGGACCGAGCTACGAGCAGTACTTC
many - TRBJ1-2 TRBV5-1 CASSKGTDGYTF TGCGCCAGCAGTAAGGGGACCGATGGCTACACCTTC
- - TRBJ1-1 TRBV20-1 CSAPRGGTEAFF TGCAGTGCCCCCCGGGGCGGCACTGAAGCTTTCTTT
- TRBD1 TRBJ2-5 TRBV9 CASSVVVGGETQYF TGTGCCAGCAGCGTAGTTGTAGGGGGCGAGACCCAGTACTTC
- - TRBJ1-5 TRBV19 CARGDTQHF TGTGCCAGGGGTGATACGCAGCATTTT
few - TRBJ2-3 TRBV7-2 CASSLERSTDTQYF TGTGCCAGCAGCTTAGAACGGAGCACAGATACGCAGTATTTT
few TRBD1 TRBJ1-2 TRBV6-5 CASSCSRGRIYYGYTF TGTGCCAGCAGTTGCTCGAGGGGGCGCATTTACTATGGCTACACCTTC
- - TRBJ2-3 TRBV7-2 CASTWGGHTDTQYF TGTGCCAGCACTTGGGGGGGGCACACAGATACGCAGTATTTT
many TRBD2 TRBJ2-7 TRBV7-6 CASSPQRTSGERSYEQYF TGTGCCAGCAGTCCACAGCGGACTAGCGGGGAAAGGTCCTACGAGCAGTACTTC
many - TRBJ1-6 TRBV19 CASLRRSSYNSPLHF TGTGCCAGTTTGCGTCGGAGCTCCTATAATTCACCCCTCCACTTT
- TRBD1 TRBJ2-7 TRBV2 CASIETGPPYEQYF TGTGCCAGCATTGAGACAGGGCCACCCTACGAGCAGTACTTC
- - TRBJ1-2 TRBV24-1 CATSGGSREHGYTF TGTGCCACCAGTGGGGGGAGCAGGGAGCATGGCTACACCTTC
once TRBD1 TRBJ1-4 TRBV2 CASNLDRGEKLFF TGTGCCAGCAATTTGGACAGGGGGGAAAAACTGTTTTTT
many - TRBJ2-5 TRBV5-1 CASSLRQAETQYF TGCGCCAGCAGCTTAAGACAGGCGGAGACCCAGTACTTC
- - TRBJ1-2 TRBV10-2 CASSEIMDYGYTF TGCGCCAGCAGTGAGATAATGGACTATGGCTACACCTTC
- TRBD1 TRBJ1-4 TRBV19 CASRTSGTGYEKLFF TGTGCCAGTAGAACATCCGGGACAGGGTATGAAAAACTGTTTTTT
many - TRBJ1-1 TRBV19 CASSVTHRGEAFF TGTGCCAGTAGTGTCACTCATAGAGGTGAAGCTTTCTTT
many - TRBJ1-3 TRBV5-1 CASSLDSSGNTIYF TGCGCCAGCAGCCTCGACAGCTCTGGAAACACCATATATTTT
- TRBD1 TRBJ1-1 TRBV6-6 CASSYSGQGEAFF TGTGCCAGCAGTTACTCGGGACAGGGAGAAGCTTTCTTT
many - TRBJ2-5 TRBV29-1 CSVGGTGGVETQYF TGCAGCGTTGGAGGTACGGGGGGCGTCGAGACCCAGTACTTC
many - TRBJ2-1 TRBV19 CASSSLAEGEQFF TGTGCCAGTAGTAGTTTGGCTGAGGGAGAGCAGTTCTTC
many TRBD1 TRBJ1-2 TRBV2 CASSPGQGGGYTF TGTGCCAGCAGCCCTGGACAGGGGGGTGGCTACACCTTC
- TRBD2 TRBJ2-6 TRBV19 CASGPGLDLTF TGTGCCAGTGGCCCGGGACTAGACCTGACTTTC
few TRBD1 TRBJ2-3 TRBV7-3 CASSFGQGTDTQYF TGTGCCAGCAGCTTTGGACAGGGCACAGATACGCAGTATTTT
once TRBD2 TRBJ2-5 TRBV19 CASSGHGTKAWETQYF TGTGCCAGTAGCGGACACGGGACTAAGGCGTGGGAGACCCAGTACTTC
- TRBD2 TRBJ2-3 TRBV2 CASRRSGYSTDTQYF TGTGCCAGCAGGCGTAGCGGGTACTCCACAGATACGCAGTATTTT
few TRBD1 TRBJ1-2 TRBV2 CASSGSRGGTNYGYTF TGTGCCAGCAGTGGTTCCAGGGGGGGAACTAACTATGGCTACACCTTC
- TRBD1 TRBJ2-4 TRBV2 CASTGDRGKNIQYF TGTGCCAGCACCGGGGACAGGGGAAAAAACATTCAGTACTTC
- - TRBJ1-6 TRBV6-5 CASSELTVYNSPLHF TGTGCCAGCAGTGAGCTGACAGTTTATAATTCACCCCTCCACTTT
many - TRBJ1-5 TRBV20-1 CSARDWVMTNSNQPQHF TGCAGTGCTAGAGATTGGGTGATGACGAATAGCAATCAGCCCCAGCATTTT
- TRBD1 TRBJ1-1 TRBV7-8 CASSPLDRGTEAFF TGTGCCAGCAGCCCATTGGACAGGGGGACTGAAGCTTTCTTT
- - TRBJ1-1 TRBV15 CATSRDEFGSTEAFF TGTGCCACCAGCAGAGACGAGTTCGGGAGCACTGAAGCTTTCTTT
once - TRBJ1-6 TRBV20-1 CSARDPTQGPGSASPLHF TGCAGTGCTAGAGATCCTACACAGGGCCCCGGGTCGGCTTCACCCCTCCACTTT
- - TRBJ2-4 TRBV19 CASASRDAKYIQYF TGTGCCAGCGCCAGCCGGGACGCCAAATACATTCAGTACTTC
many - TRBJ1-6 TRBV7-6 CASSLTGDTNSPLHF TGTGCCAGCAGCTTAACGGGGGATACAAATTCACCCCTCCACTTT
many TRBD1 TRBJ2-1 TRBV7-8 CASSPQTGNNEQFF TGTGCCAGCAGCCCCCAGACAGGGAACAATGAGCAGTTCTTC
- TRBD1 TRBJ2-7 TRBV7-9 CASSSPGTALEQYF TGTGCCAGCAGTTCCCCCGGGACAGCTCTCGAGCAGTACTTC
many TRBD1 TRBJ1-6 TRBV7-2 CASSLMGTGAGSPLHF TGTGCCAGCAGCTTAATGGGGACAGGGGCAGGTTCACCCCTCCACTTT
many TRBD1 TRBJ2-7 TRBV12-3/TRBV12-4 CASIGQGNREQYF TGTGCCAGCATAGGACAGGGCAATCGCGAGCAGTACTTC
many - TRBJ1-3 TRBV19 CASSAGRGNTIYF TGTGCCAGTAGTGCAGGGCGCGGAAACACCATATATTTT